This TCR beta chain derives from a study of OX40 agonist ivuxolimab in advanced cancers. Study-wide context: Ivuxolimab was a fully human IgG2 agonistic monoclonal antibody targeting the costimulatory receptor OX40 (CD134). Prior anti-PD-1, anti-PD-L1 or anti-CTLA-4 therapy was permitted, and 40% to 50% of dose-escalation patients had received checkpoint inhibitors. Intravenous ivuxolimab was administered to patients every 2 weeks at six dose levels: 0.01, 0.1, 0.3, 1.5, 3 and 10 mg/kg. The dose-escalation cohort was about 83% male with a mean age of around 64 years, ranging from about 20 to 85. Of the roughly 52 patients in dose escalation, about 20 had hepatocellular carcinoma, about 15 had melanoma, 9 had renal cell carcinoma and 9 had head and neck cancer. Partial responses were achieved by three dose-escalation patients, of whom one had hepatocellular carcinoma and two had cutaneous melanoma. The paper reports the monotherapy dose-escalation portion (N = 52 patients) of the phase I ivuxolimab trial. The purpose of peripheral TCRbeta sequencing was to test whether ivuxolimab changed TCR sequence diversity and led to clonal T-cell expansion. Summary of the overall study and its limitations: The antigen specificity of the clonally expanded peripheral T cells was not determined. In the 0.1-3.0 mg/kg groups, partial responders had among the lowest normalized peripheral clonal expansion, particularly in CD8+ T cells. At doses of 0.1 to 3.0 mg/kg, clonal expansion of both CD4+ and CD8+ blood T cells was observed from baseline to week 6. Low levels of normalized T-cell clonal expansion were also shown by some nonresponding patients. After ivuxolimab, expanded clones were on average more numerous among CD8+ T cells than among CD4+ T cells.

Genomic DNA was isolated from the sorted cells so that the TCRbeta CDR3 region could be sequenced. The immunoSEQ Assay was used to sequence the TCRbeta CDR3 regions. TCRdb limited this immuneACCESS table to in-frame rearrangements with V and J called. A share of clones is missing; checked studies link under half to unresolved V genes, and the rest is unexplained. This sample is represented by tens of thousands of clones; 80% to 90% of them were singletons. Around 4.3% of the sample is held by the ten biggest clonotypes. Comments on this clone: The specificity of this receptor is unknown. It has no much larger one-base neighbor in the sample; base qualities were not kept.

Patients with autoimmune disease history or receiving systemic immunosuppression were excluded from the trial. Peripheral blood for TCR sequencing was drawn from every dose cohort at baseline, at cycle 4 day 1 and at cycle 7 day 1. The samples were taken from a phase I, first-in-human, multicenter, open-label dose-escalation trial of ivuxolimab. The trial enrolled adults with locally advanced or metastatic head and neck squamous cell, hepatocellular, melanoma or renal cell carcinoma. Before TCR sequencing, CD4+ T cells and CD8+ T cells from peripheral blood were sorted into separate populations. The TCR comes from an adult with an advanced solid tumor such as melanoma, head and neck, liver or kidney cancer. Sequencing was performed on CD4+ or CD8+ T cells sorted from blood, taken in a trial of the OX40 agonist ivuxolimab.

The nucleotides are TGTGCCAGCAGCTTTAGGGGGACATTACTCGAGCAGTACTTC. This sequence encodes CASSFRGTLLEQYF. Recombination joined TRBV11-2 with TRBJ2-7; TRBD1 is a possible D gene, resting on 6 matching bases. The CDR3 measures 14 amino acids from cysteine to phenylalanine. Solely the CDR3 DNA is kept, with 42 bases framed from the first base. V was cut back by 3 bases and J by 6 bases, leaving a gap of 15 bases between them. The germline V gene encodes CDR1 SGHAT and CDR2 FQNNGV.